This T cell receptor beta chain came from a study of T and B cells in COVID-19 patients. Study results and limitations: In COVID-19 patients, T cell receptor beta variable and joining gene use was reportedly strongly skewed.

This clonotype occurred many times. Its antigen is still unknown. Multiplex PCR with BIOMED2 TRB-A/B primer pools amplified TRB rearrangements. TCRdb reprocessed the multiplex PCR reads with MiXCR, giving one entry per CDR3 protein. This table has about 5,300 distinct CDR3 sequences, under 25% appearing once. Germline V gene lookup returns CDR1 KGHSH and CDR2 LQKENI. The ends were cut back, 0 bases at V and 7 bases at J, with 4 bases in the middle. This CDR3 is 12 amino acids long. Blood genomic DNA input for TRB amplification was about 220-500 ng. This TCR was sampled from a human donor with active COVID-19. Specimen: blood. The chain employs TRBV18 and TRBJ1-5, with D uncertain. This CDR3 reads CASSPPRQPQHF. CDR3 sequence (DNA): TGTGCCAGCTCACCACCGCGCCAGCCCCAGCATTTT.